The sequence of this T cell receptor beta chain was determined in a study of B cell selection in AIRE deficiency. Trimming took 0 bases from V and 0 from J, leaving 6 bases between them. The CDR3 sequence is 15 residues long. Per germline, CDR1 MGHRA and CDR2 YSYEKL. Sorting defined conventional CD4 T cells as CD4+CD127+. The repertoire was sequenced with immunoSEQ multiplex PCR; TCRdb's copy has only in-frame clones and lacks some. Of some 24,000 clones in the sample, around 97% were seen once. This TCR was sampled from a human donor in good health. The chain is built from TRBV4-1 and TRBJ1-3, with D possibly matching TRBD1 (5 bases). Sequencing was carried out using CD4+CD127+ conventional T cells sorted from PBMCs. In DNA form, the CDR3 reads TGCGCCAGCAGCCAAGAAGGGGTCTCTGGAAACACCATATATTTT. It yields the protein CASSQEGVSGNTIYF.